The TCR beta chain under discussion was sequenced for a study of shared clonotypes between healthy human individuals. Across the study: CD4 naive and CD4 memory each took three plates per donor, while CD8 naive took two and CD8 memory one.

As processed by the authors: Filtering was not the same, since immunoSEQ gave junction-only sequences without quality scores. Only in-frame clones appear in the TCRdb table, and some are missing; sequencing was by immunoSEQ multiplex PCR. V, J and clone size reflect that table, while D and trimming were determined from the DNA. The table records fewer than 850,000 clones, about 78% of them present only once. Overall study results and limits: Sampling used blood alone; tissue repertoires probably differ. Clonotypes shared by all four donors outscored non-shared clonotypes in generation probability.

The CDR3 has 18 amino acids. CDR1 and CDR2 (germline): MNHEY, SMNVEV (reference sequence). The junction had 9 bases not matched to a gene; V was cut back by 5 bases and J by 0 bases. Of note for this clone: The antigen is undetermined.

The TCR originated in a young woman in good health. The rearrangement joins TRBV27 to TRBJ2-6, with 8 nucleotides matching TRBD2. Sequenced sample: memory CD4+ T cells sorted from blood. Stated subset: CD45RA-negative fraction. The CDR3 loop reads CASSPRGGSYSGANVLTF. CDR3 DNA sequence: TGTGCCAGCAGTCCCCGGGGGGGATCCTACTCTGGGGCCAACGTCCTGACTTTC.